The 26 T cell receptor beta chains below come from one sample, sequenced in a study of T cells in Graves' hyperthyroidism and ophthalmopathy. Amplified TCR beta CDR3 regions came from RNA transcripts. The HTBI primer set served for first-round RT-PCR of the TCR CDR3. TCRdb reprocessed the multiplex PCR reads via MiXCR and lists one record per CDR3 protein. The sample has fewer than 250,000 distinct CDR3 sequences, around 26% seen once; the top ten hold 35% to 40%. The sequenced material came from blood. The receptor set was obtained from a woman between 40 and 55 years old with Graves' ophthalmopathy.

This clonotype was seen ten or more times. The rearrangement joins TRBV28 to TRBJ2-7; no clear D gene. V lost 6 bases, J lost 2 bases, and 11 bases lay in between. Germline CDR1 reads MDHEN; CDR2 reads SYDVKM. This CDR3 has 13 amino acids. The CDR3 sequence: CASRSQGPYEQYF. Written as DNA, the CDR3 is TGTGCCAGCAGGTCACAAGGACCCTACGAGCAGTACTTC.

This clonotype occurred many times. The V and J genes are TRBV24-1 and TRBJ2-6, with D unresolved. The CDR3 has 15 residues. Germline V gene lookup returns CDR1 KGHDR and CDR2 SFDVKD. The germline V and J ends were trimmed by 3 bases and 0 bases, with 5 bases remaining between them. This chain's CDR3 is CATSDMSSGANVLTF. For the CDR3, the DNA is TGTGCCACCAGTGATATGTCCTCTGGGGCCAACGTCCTGACTTTC.

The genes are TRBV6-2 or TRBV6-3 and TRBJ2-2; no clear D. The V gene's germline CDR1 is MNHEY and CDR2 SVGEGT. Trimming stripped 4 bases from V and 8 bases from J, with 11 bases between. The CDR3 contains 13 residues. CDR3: CASSSPEAGELFF. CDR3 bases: TGTGCCAGCAGTTCCCCTGAAGCGGGGGAGCTGTTTTTT.

The CDR3 region is CASSAQVYEQYF. In DNA, the CDR3 is TGTGCCAGCAGTGCACAGGTATACGAGCAGTACTTC. The V gene is TRBV28, the J gene TRBJ2-7; TRBD1 might be the D (5 bases). In germline, CDR1 is MDHEN, CDR2 SYDVKM. Trimming pared 5 bases from V and 4 bases from J, leaving 9 bases between. This CDR3 region has 12 residues.

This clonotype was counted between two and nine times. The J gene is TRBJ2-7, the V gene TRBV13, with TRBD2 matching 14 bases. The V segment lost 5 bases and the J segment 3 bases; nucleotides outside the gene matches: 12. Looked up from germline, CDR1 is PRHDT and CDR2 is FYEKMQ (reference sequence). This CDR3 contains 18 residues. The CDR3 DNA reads TGTGCCAGCAGCGCCAGGACTAGCGGGGGGCCCCCCTACTACGAGCAGTACTTC. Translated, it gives CASSARTSGGPPYYEQYF.

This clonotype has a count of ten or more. The CDR3 loop reads CASSFAQWNTEAFF. In nucleotides, the CDR3 is TGTGCCAGCAGTTTCGCCCAGTGGAACACTGAAGCTTTCTTT. This chain uses TRBV28 with TRBJ1-1; the D is unclear. Trimming shortened V by 3 bases and J by 1 base, and 9 bases separated the two germline ends. Germline assignment: CDR1 MDHEN and CDR2 SYDVKM. This CDR3 is built from 14 residues.

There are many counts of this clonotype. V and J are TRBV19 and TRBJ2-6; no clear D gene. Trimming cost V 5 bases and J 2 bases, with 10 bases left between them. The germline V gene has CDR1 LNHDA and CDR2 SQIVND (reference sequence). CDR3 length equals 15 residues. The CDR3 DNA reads TGTGCCAGTAGTTTACACGGAGCTGGGGCCAACGTCCTGACTTTC. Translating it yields CASSLHGAGANVLTF.

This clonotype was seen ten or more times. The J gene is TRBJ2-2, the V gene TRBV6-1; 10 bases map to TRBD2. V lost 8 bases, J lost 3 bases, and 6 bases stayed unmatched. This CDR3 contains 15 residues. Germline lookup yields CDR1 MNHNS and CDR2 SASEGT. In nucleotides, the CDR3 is TGTGCCAGCGGACTAGCGGAGACCTACACCGGGGAGCTGTTTTTT. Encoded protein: CASGLAETYTGELFF.

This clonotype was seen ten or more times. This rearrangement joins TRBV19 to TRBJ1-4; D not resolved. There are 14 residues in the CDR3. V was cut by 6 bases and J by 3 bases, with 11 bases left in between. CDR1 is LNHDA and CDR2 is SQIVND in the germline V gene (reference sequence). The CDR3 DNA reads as TGTGCCAGTAGGTCGGGAGACTCTAATGAAAAACTGTTTTTT. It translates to CASRSGDSNEKLFF.

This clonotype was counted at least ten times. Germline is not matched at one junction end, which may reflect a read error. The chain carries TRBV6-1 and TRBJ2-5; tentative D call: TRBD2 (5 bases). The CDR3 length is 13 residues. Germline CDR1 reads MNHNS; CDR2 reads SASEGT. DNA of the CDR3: TGTGCCAGCAGTGCCCCCGAGGGAGAGACCCGGTACTTC. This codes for CASSAPEGETRYF.

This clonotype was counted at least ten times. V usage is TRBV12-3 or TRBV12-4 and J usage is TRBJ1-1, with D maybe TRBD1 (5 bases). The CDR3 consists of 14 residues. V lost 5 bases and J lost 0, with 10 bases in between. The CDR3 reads CASSLDRLNTEAFF. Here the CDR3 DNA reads TGTGCCAGCAGTCTCGACAGATTGAACACTGAAGCTTTCTTT.

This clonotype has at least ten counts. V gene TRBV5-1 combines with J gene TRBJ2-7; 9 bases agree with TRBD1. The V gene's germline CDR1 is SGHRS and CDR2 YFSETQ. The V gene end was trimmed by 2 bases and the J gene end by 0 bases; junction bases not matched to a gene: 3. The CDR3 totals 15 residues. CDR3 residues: CASSFGTGTSYEQYF. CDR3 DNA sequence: TGCGCCAGCAGCTTCGGGACAGGGACCTCCTACGAGCAGTACTTC.

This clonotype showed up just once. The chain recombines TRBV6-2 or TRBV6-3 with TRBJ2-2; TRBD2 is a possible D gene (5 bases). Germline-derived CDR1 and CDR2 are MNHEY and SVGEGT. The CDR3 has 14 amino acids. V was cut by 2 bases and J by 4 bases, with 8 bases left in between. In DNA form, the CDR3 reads TGTGCCAGCAGTTACAGGAGGCTCACCGGGGAGCTGTTTTTT. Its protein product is CASSYRRLTGELFF.

The CDR3 sequence: CASSLDGTEETQYF. The CDR3 DNA reads TGTGCCAGCAGCTTAGATGGGACGGAAGAGACCCAGTACTTC. V is TRBV7-2 and J is TRBJ2-5; D tentatively reads TRBD1 or TRBD2 (5 bases each). Trimming took 1 base from V and 3 from J, leaving 9 bases between them. Germline loops: CDR1 SGHTA, CDR2 FQGNSA. The CDR3 is 14 residues long. The variable domain in full, completed from reference TRBV7-2 and TRBJ2-5, reads GAGVSQSPSNKVTEKGKDVELRCDPISGHTALYWYRQSLGQGLEFLIYFQGNSAPDKSGLPSDRFSAERTGGSVSTLTIQRTQQEDSAVYLCASSLDGTEETQYFGPGTRLLVL.

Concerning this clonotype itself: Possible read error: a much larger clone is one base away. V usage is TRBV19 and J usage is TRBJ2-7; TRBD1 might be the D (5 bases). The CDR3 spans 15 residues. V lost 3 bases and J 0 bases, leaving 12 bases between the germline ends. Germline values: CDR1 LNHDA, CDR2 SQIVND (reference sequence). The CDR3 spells CASSIATGISYEQYF. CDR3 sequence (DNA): TGTGCCAGTAGTATCGCTACAGGTATCTCCTACGAGCAGTACTTC.

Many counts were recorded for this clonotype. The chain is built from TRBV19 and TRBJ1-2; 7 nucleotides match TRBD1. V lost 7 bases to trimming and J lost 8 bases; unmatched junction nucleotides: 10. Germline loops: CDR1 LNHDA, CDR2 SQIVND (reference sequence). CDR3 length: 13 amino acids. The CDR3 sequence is CASTFDRVGGYTF. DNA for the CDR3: TGTGCCAGTACCTTCGACAGGGTCGGGGGCTACACCTTC. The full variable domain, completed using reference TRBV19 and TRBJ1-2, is DGGITQSPKYLFRKEGQNVTLSCEQNLNHDAMYWYRQDPGQGLRLIYYSQIVNDFQKGDIAEGYSVSREKKESFPLTVTSAQKNPTAFYLCASTFDRVGGYTFGSGTRLTVV.

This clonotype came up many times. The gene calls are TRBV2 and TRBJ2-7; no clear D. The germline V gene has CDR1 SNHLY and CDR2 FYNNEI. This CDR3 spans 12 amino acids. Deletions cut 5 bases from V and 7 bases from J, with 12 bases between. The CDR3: CASSSLGWEQYF. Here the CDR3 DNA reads TGTGCCAGCAGTTCGTTAGGGTGGGAGCAGTACTTC.

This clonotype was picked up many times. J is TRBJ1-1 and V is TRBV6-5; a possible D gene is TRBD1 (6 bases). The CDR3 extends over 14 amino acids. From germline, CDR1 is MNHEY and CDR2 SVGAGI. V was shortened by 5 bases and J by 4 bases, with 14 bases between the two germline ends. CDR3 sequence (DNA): TGTGCCAGCAGTCTACGAACAGGGAGCACTGAAGCTTTCTTT. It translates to CASSLRTGSTEAFF.

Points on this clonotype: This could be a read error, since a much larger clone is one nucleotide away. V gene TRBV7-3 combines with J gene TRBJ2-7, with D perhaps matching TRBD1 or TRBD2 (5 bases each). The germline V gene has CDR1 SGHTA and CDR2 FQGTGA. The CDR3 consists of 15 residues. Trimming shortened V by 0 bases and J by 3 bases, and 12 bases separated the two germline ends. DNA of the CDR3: TGTGCCAGCAGCTTAACGGGGGTGGCCGGCTACGAGCAGTACTTC. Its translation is CASSLTGVAGYEQYF.

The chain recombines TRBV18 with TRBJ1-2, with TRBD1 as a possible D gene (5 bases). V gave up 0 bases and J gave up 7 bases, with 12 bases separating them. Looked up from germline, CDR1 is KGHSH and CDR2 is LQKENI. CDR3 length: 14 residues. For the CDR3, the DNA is TGTGCCAGCTCACCACCGGGCGGGGCCGGTGGCTACACCTTC. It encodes CASSPPGGAGGYTF.

CDR3 loop: CATSDSDGPAHEQYF. DNA for the CDR3: TGTGCCACCAGTGACTCGGACGGCCCAGCGCACGAGCAGTACTTC. V and J are TRBV24-1 and TRBJ2-7, with D unresolved. This CDR3 has 15 amino acids. V lost 4 bases and J 5 bases, leaving 17 bases between the germline ends. The V gene's germline CDR1 is KGHDR and CDR2 SFDVKD.

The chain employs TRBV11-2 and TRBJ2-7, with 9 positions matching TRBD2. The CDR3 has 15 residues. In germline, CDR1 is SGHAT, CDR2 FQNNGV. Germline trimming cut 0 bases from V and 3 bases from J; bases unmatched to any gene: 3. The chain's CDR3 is CASSLDRTSVYEQYF. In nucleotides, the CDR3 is TGTGCCAGCAGCTTAGATCGGACTAGCGTCTACGAGCAGTACTTC.

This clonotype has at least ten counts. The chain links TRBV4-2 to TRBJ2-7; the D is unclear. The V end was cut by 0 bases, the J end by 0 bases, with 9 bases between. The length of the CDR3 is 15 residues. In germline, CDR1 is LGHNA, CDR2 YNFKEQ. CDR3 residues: CASSQELSSSYEQYF. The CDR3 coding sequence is TGTGCCAGCAGCCAAGAGTTGTCGAGCTCCTACGAGCAGTACTTC.

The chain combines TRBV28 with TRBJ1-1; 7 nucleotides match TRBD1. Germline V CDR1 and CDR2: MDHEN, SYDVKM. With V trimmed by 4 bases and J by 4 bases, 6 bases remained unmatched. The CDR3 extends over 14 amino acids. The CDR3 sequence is CASSSTGASTEAFF. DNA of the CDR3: TGTGCCAGCAGTTCCACAGGGGCTAGCACTGAAGCTTTCTTT.

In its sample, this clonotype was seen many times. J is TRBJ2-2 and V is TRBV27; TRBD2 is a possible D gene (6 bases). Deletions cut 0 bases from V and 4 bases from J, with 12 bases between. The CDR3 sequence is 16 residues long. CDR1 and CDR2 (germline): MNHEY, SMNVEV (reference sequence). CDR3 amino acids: CASSLSGSGSTGELFF. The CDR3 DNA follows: TGTGCCAGCAGTTTATCGGGTAGCGGTAGCACCGGGGAGCTGTTTTTT.

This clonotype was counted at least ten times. The DNA of the CDR3 is TGTGCCATCAGTGAGTCGAAGGCGGTGTCTAGCGGGAGGTACGAGCAGTACTTC. Translation gives CAISESKAVSSGRYEQYF. The chain couples TRBV10-3 to TRBJ2-7; 11 bases match TRBD2. The V gene end was trimmed by 0 bases and the J gene end by 4 bases; junction bases not matched to a gene: 11. The CDR3 consists of 18 residues. The germline V gene has CDR1 ENHRY and CDR2 SYGVKD.